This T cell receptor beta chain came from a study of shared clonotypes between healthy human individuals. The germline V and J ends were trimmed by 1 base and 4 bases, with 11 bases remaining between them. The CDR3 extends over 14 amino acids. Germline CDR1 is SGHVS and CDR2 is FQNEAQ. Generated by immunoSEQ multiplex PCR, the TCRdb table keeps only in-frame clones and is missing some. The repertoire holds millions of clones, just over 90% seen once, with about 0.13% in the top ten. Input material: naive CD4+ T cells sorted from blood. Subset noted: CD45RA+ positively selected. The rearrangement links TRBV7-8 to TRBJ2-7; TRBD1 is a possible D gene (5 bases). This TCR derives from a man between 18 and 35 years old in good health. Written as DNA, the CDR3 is TGTGCCAGCAGCTTAGGAACCCAGGGTTACGAGCAGTACTTC. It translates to CASSLGTQGYEQYF.